This T cell receptor beta chain was sequenced for a study of blood T cell repertoires in COVID-19. J lost 5 bases, V lost 4 bases, and 8 bases had no gene match. From germline, CDR1 is SEHNR and CDR2 FQNEAQ (reference sequence). The CDR3 is 15 amino acids. Sequenced by immunoSEQ multiplex PCR; TCRdb stores in-frame clones only, minus some. Of some 400,000 clones in the sample, more than 80% are singletons; the top ten hold 0.95% to 1.2%. This TCR derives from a man aged 25 to 45 who had recovered from COVID-19. V gene TRBV7-9 combines with J gene TRBJ2-1, with 7 bases lining up with TRBD1. Specimen: PBMCs or T cells enriched from blood (not recorded which). CDR3 amino acids: CASSSNRGVDNEQFF. CDR3 in DNA: TGTGCCAGCAGCTCAAACAGGGGAGTCGACAATGAGCAGTTCTTC.